The 2 T cell receptor beta chains below all came from one sample that was sequenced in a study of cytomegalovirus exposure and HLA in healthy donors. PCR used 60 Vbeta primers and 13 Jbeta primers. TCRdb keeps only in-frame clones here, not all; method: immunoSEQ multiplex PCR. The sample consists of around 130,000 clones, approximately 80% of them appearing once. The sequenced sample consisted of PBMCs. These receptors were obtained from a woman aged 18-29 years in good health and CMV-seropositive.

The chain employs TRBV6-5 and TRBJ1-1; possibly TRBD1 for D (6 bases). The CDR3 has 13 residues. Trimming stripped 5 bases from V and 6 bases from J, with 13 bases between. Germline V gives CDR1 MNHEY, CDR2 SVGAGI. The CDR3 DNA is TGTGCCAGCAGTACCCTACAGGGTGCTGAAGCTTTCTTT. Its translation: CASSTLQGAEAFF.

The gene calls are TRBV30 and TRBJ2-1; D is possibly TRBD1 (5 bases). Germline CDR1 GTSNPN, CDR2 SVGIG (reference sequence). Trimming removed 0 bases at V and 5 bases at J, with 11 bases between. The CDR3 totals 14 residues. The CDR3, as DNA: TGTGCCTGGAGTGTACAGGCCGCAAACAATGAGCAGTTCTTC. Protein: CAWSVQAANNEQFF.